The rows below give T cell receptor beta chains drawn from one sample of a study of T cell repertoires in cytomegalovirus infection. From the reads, TCRdb called clonotypes with MiXCR, one entry per CDR3 protein. The sample consists of around 450,000 distinct CDR3 sequences, 25% to 40% of them appearing once. Sequencing was performed on PBMCs. The receptors here all came from a human donor in good health (CMV status not recorded). Some clones in this sample may be carry-over from other donors' samples. Both conserved end residues are part of each CDR3. The order of the fields is J gene, clone size, D gene, V gene, CDR3 protein, CDR3 DNA. The D gene is left open where the match is weak. Size is omitted from some rows. Given values are once, few, many or a class for expanded clones.

J gene: TRBJ1-1; clone size: .; D gene: .; V gene: TRBV12-3/TRBV12-4; CDR3 protein: CASSPTGQGREAFF; CDR3 DNA: TGTGCCAGCAGTCCGACGGGACAAGGCCGTGAAGCTTTCTTT
J gene: TRBJ2-3; clone size: few; D gene: .; V gene: TRBV10-1; CDR3 protein: CASSAGVDTQYF; CDR3 DNA: TGCGCCAGCAGTGCAGGGGTGGATACGCAGTATTTT
J gene: TRBJ2-5; clone size: .; D gene: .; V gene: TRBV10-3; CDR3 protein: CAISDTGGETQYF; CDR3 DNA: TGTGCCATCAGTGACACTGGAGGGGAGACCCAGTACTTC
J gene: TRBJ2-7; clone size: .; D gene: .; V gene: TRBV20-1; CDR3 protein: CSARRDISYEQYF; CDR3 DNA: TGCAGTGCCAGGCGGGACATCTCCTACGAGCAGTACTTC
J gene: TRBJ2-3; clone size: few; D gene: .; V gene: TRBV7-9; CDR3 protein: CASSFGTSPGADTQYF; CDR3 DNA: TGTGCCAGCAGCTTTGGGACATCCCCCGGGGCAGATACGCAGTATTTT
J gene: TRBJ1-1; clone size: .; D gene: .; V gene: TRBV6-5; CDR3 protein: CASNKAFPNTEAFF; CDR3 DNA: TGTGCCAGCAACAAGGCGTTCCCTAACACTGAAGCTTTCTTT
J gene: TRBJ2-1; clone size: few; D gene: .; V gene: TRBV5-6; CDR3 protein: CASSKGSYNEQFF; CDR3 DNA: TGTGCCAGCAGCAAAGGCTCCTACAATGAGCAGTTCTTC
J gene: TRBJ2-3; clone size: .; D gene: .; V gene: TRBV7-8; CDR3 protein: CACSLAAWGIDTPYF; CDR3 DNA: TGTGCCTGCAGCTTAGCGGCATGGGGAATAGATACGCCGTATTTT
J gene: TRBJ2-2; clone size: many; D gene: TRBD1; V gene: TRBV12-3/TRBV12-4; CDR3 protein: CASSSGTGVYTGELFF; CDR3 DNA: TGTGCCAGCAGCTCCGGGACAGGGGTTTACACCGGGGAGCTGTTTTTT
J gene: TRBJ1-2; clone size: .; D gene: .; V gene: TRBV6-6; CDR3 protein: CASSLRDNRPEGYTF; CDR3 DNA: TGTGCCAGCAGTCTCCGGGACAACCGTCCAGAGGGCTACACCTTC
J gene: TRBJ2-2; clone size: .; D gene: TRBD2; V gene: TRBV4-1; CDR3 protein: CASSLGTSGGAGTGELFF; CDR3 DNA: TGTGCCAGCAGCCTCGGGACTAGCGGGGGGGCGGGCACCGGGGAGCTGTTTTTT
J gene: TRBJ1-1; clone size: .; D gene: .; V gene: TRBV28; CDR3 protein: CASRSPAVPNTEAFF; CDR3 DNA: TGTGCCAGCAGATCCCCCGCAGTTCCGAACACTGAAGCTTTCTTT
J gene: TRBJ2-3; clone size: .; D gene: .; V gene: TRBV11-2; CDR3 protein: CASSFTPADTQYF; CDR3 DNA: TGTGCCAGCAGCTTCACCCCGGCAGATACGCAGTATTTT
J gene: TRBJ2-1; clone size: few; D gene: TRBD2; V gene: TRBV5-4; CDR3 protein: CASSSAQRGPSSYNEQFF; CDR3 DNA: TGTGCCAGCAGCTCGGCGCAGCGGGGGCCAAGCTCCTACAATGAGCAGTTCTTC
J gene: TRBJ2-3; clone size: few; D gene: .; V gene: TRBV7-8; CDR3 protein: CASSPLAAIMGHTDTQYF; CDR3 DNA: TGTGCCAGCAGCCCTTTGGCAGCGATTATGGGGCACACAGATACGCAGTATTTT